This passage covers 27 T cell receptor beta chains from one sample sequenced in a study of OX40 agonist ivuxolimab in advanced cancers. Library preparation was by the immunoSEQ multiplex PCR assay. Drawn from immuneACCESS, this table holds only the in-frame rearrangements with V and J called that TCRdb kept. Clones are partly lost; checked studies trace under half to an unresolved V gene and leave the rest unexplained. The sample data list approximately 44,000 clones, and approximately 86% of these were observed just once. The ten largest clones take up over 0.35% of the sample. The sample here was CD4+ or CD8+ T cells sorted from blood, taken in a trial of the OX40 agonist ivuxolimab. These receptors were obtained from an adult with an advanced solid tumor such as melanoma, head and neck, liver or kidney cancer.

The CDR3 is CASSDRRGQYEQYF. The CDR3 region has the DNA TGTGCCAGCAGTGATCGGCGGGGACAGTACGAGCAGTACTTC. The rearrangement joins TRBV2 to TRBJ2-7; D may be TRBD1 (7 bases). Germline values: CDR1 SNHLY, CDR2 FYNNEI. The CDR3 contains 14 residues. V dropped 3 bases and J dropped 4 bases, with 13 bases sitting between them.

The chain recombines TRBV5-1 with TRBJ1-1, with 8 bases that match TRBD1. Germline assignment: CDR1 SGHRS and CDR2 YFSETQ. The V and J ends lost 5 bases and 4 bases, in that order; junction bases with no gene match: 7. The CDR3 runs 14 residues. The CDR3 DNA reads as TGCGCCAGCAGATCAGGGGGCGCCGGCACTGAAGCTTTCTTT. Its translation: CASRSGGAGTEAFF.

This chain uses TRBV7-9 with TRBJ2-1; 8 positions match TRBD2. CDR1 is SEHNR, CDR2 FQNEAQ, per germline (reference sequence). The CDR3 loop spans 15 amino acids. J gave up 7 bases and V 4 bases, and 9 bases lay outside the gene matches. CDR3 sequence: CASSSQREQGNEQFF. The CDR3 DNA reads TGTGCCAGCAGCTCGCAGCGGGAGCAAGGAAATGAGCAGTTCTTC.

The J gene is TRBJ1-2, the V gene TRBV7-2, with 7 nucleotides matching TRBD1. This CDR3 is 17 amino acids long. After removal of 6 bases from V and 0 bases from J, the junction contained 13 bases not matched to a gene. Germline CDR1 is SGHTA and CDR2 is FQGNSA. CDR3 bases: TGTGCCAGCAGTTTTTTCCCAGGGGACAGAACTAACTATGGCTACACCTTC. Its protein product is CASSFFPGDRTNYGYTF.

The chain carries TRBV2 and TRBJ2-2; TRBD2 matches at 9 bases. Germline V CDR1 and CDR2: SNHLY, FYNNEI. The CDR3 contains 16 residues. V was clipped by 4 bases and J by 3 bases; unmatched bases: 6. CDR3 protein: CASSGSAGGYTGELFF. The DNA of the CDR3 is TGTGCCAGCAGTGGGTCAGCGGGGGGTTACACCGGGGAGCTGTTTTTT.

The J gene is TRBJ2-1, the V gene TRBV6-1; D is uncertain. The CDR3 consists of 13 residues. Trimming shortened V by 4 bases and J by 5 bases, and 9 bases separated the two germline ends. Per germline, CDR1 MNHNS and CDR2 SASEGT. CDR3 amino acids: CASSARTDNEQFF. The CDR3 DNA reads TGTGCCAGCAGTGCTCGGACCGACAATGAGCAGTTCTTC.

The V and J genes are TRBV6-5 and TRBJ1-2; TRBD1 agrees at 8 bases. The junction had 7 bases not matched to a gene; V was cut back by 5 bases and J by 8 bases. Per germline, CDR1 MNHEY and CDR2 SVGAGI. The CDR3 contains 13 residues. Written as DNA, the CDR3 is TGTGCCAGCAGTGAGCAGGGGGCACGAGGCTACACCTTC. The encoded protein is CASSEQGARGYTF.

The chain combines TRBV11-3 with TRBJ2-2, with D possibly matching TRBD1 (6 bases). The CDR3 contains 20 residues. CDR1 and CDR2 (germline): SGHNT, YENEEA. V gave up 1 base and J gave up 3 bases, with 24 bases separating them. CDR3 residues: CASSLGRRLRGRIDTGELFF. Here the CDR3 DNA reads TGTGCCAGCAGCTTAGGACGGAGGTTGAGGGGGAGAATTGACACCGGGGAGCTGTTTTTT.

CDR3 amino acids: CASSIGPLRAGSNQPQHF. The CDR3, as DNA: TGTGCCAGTAGTATAGGCCCATTACGGGCAGGGAGCAATCAGCCCCAGCATTTT. V gene TRBV19 combines with J gene TRBJ1-5; the D gene is possibly TRBD1 (5 bases). The V end was cut by 1 base, the J end by 1 base, with 17 bases between. The germline gives CDR1 LNHDA, CDR2 SQIVND (reference sequence). The CDR3 sequence is 18 residues long.

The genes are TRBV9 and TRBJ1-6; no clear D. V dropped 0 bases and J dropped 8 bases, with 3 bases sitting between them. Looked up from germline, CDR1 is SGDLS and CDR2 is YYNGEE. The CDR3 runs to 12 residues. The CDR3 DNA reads TGTGCCAGCAGCGTAGCTGATTCACCCCTCCACTTT. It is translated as CASSVADSPLHF.

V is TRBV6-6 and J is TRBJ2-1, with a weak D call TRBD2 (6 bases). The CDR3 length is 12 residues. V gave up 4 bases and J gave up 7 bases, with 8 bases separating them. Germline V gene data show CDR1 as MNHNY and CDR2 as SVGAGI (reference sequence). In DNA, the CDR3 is TGTGCCAGCAGTTCACTAGCTAATGAGCAGTTCTTC. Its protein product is CASSSLANEQFF.

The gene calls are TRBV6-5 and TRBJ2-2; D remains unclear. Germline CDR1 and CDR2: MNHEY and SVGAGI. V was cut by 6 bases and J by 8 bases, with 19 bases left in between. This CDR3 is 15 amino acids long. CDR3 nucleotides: TGTGCCAGCAGCCTAGATGCCCTAAACCGTGGGGAGCTGTTTTTT. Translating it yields CASSLDALNRGELFF.

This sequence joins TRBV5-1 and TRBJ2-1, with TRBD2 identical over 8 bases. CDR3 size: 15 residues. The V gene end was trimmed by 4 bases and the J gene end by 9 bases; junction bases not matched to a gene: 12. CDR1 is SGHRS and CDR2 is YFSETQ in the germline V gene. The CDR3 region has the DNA TGCGCCAGCAGCGCCGGACTAGCAGGGTTCAGTGAGCAGTTCTTC. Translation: CASSAGLAGFSEQFF.

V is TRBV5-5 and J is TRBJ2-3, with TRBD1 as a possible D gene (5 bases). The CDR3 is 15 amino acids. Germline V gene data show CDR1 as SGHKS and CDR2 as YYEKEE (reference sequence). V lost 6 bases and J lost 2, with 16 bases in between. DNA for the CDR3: TGTGCCAGCACCCGCCAGGCAGGGCACACAGATACGCAGTATTTT. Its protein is CASTRQAGHTDTQYF.

As DNA, the CDR3 is TGTGCCAGCAGTGGATCCGGGACAATCCTCTCCTACGAGCAGTACTTC. Translating gives CASSGSGTILSYEQYF. The chain has TRBV6-1 and TRBJ2-5; TRBD1 is a possible D gene (6 bases). TRBJ2-7 explains the end of the DNA better; the J call may be wrong. This CDR3 region has 16 residues. CDR1 and CDR2 (germline): MNHNS, SASEGT.

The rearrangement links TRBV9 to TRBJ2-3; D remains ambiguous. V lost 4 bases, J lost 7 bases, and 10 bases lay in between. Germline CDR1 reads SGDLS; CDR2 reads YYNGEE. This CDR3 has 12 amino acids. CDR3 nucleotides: TGTGCCAGCAGCCCAGACGAATATACGCAGTATTTT. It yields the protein CASSPDEYTQYF.

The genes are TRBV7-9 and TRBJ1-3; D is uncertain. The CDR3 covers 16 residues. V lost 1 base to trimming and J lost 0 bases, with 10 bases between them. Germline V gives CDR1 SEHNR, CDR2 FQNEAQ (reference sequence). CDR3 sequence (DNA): TGTGCCAGCAGCTTAGGGCAGGCCAACTCTGGAAACACCATATATTTT. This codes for CASSLGQANSGNTIYF. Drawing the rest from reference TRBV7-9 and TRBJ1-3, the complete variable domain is DTGVSQNPRHKITKRGQNVTFRCDPISEHNRLYWYRQTLGQGPEFLTYFQNEAQLEKSRLLSDRFSAERPKGSFSTLEIQRTEQGDSAMYLCASSLGQANSGNTIYFGEGSWLTVV.

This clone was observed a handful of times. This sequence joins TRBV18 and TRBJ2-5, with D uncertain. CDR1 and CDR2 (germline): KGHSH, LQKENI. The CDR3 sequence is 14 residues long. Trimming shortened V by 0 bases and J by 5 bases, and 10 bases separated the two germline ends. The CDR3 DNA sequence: TGTGCCAGCTCACCACCGGTTAGCAGTGAGACCCAGTACTTC. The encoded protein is CASSPPVSSETQYF.

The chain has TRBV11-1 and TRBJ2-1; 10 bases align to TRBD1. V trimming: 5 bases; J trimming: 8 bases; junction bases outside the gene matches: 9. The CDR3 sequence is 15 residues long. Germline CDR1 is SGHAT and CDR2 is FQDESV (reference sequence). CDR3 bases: TGTGCCAGCAGCACAAGACAGGGGGCGGGCGATGAGCAGTTCTTC. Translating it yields CASSTRQGAGDEQFF. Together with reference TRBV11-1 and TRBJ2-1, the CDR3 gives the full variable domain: EAEVAQSPRYKITEKSQAVAFWCDPISGHATLYWYRQILGQGPELLVQFQDESVVDDSQLPKDRFSAERLKGVDSTLKIQPAELGDSAMYLCASSTRQGAGDEQFFGPGTRLTVL.

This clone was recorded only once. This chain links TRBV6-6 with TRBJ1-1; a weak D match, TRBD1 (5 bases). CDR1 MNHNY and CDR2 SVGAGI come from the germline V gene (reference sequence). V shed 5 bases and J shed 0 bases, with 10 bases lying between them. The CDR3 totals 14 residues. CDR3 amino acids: CASSDQGMNTEAFF. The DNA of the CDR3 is TGTGCCAGCAGTGACCAGGGCATGAACACTGAAGCTTTCTTT.

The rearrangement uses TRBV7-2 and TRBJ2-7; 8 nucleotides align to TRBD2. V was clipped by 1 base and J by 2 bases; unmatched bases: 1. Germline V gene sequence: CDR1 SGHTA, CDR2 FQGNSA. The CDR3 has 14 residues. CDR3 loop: CASSLDGGAYEQYF. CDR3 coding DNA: TGTGCCAGCAGCTTAGACGGGGGGGCCTACGAGCAGTACTTC.

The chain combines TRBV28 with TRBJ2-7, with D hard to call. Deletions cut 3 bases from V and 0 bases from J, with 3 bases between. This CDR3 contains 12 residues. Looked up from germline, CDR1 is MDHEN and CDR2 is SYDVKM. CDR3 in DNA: TGTGCCAGCAGTTTCCTCTCCTACGAGCAGTACTTC. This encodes CASSFLSYEQYF.

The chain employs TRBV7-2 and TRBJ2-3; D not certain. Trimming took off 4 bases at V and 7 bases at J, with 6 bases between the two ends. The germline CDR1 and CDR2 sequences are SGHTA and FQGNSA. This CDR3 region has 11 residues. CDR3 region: CASSSFNTQYF. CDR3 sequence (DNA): TGTGCCAGCAGCTCCTTCAATACGCAGTATTTT.

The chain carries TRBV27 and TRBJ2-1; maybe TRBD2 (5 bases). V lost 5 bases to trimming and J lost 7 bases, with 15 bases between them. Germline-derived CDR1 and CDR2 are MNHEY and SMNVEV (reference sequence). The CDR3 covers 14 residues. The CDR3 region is CASSKMTTKNEQFF. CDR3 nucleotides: TGTGCCAGCAGTAAGATGACTACCAAAAATGAGCAGTTCTTC.

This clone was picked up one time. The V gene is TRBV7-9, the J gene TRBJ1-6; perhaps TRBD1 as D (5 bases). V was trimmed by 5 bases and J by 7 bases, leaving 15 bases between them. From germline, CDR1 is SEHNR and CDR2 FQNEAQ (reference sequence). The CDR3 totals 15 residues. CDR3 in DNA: TGTGCCAGCAGCCTCTCCCGGGACGCAAATTCACCCCTCCACTTT. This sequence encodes CASSLSRDANSPLHF.

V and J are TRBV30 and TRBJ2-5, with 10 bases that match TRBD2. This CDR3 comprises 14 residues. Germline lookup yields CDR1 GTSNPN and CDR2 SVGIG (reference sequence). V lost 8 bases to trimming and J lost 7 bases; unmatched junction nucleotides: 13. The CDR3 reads CAGGAGGFSRTQYF. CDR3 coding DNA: TGTGCCGGGGGAGCGGGGGGGTTTTCGAGGACCCAGTACTTC.

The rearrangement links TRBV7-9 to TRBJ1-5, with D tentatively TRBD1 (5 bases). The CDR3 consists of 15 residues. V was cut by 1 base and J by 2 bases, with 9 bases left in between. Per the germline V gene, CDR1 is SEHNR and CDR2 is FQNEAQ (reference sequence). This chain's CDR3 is CASSLGGDRNQPQHF. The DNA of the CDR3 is TGTGCCAGCAGCTTAGGGGGGGACCGCAATCAGCCCCAGCATTTT.